This TCR beta chain came from a study of blood T cell repertoires in COVID-19. Per the study methods: Amplification with reference gene primers provided the estimates of nucleated cell counts. Libraries were prepared by immunoSEQ multiplex PCR; TCRdb keeps only in-frame clonotypes and omits some of them. For V, J and clone size, that table is used; D and trimming come from the DNA. The sample lists about 160,000 clones; about 93% were seen once. The CDR3 is 15 amino acids. CDR1 is SGHDN, CDR2 FVKESK, per germline. Trimming took 1 base from V and 2 from J; bases not matched to a gene: 2. The table lists this clone with a count of one.

This TCR came from a woman aged 45-65 years with acute or convalescent COVID-19. The chain uses TRBV14 and TRBJ1-3, with TRBD1 identical over 7 bases. Source material: peripheral blood. The CDR3: CASSQGRGPGNTIYF. DNA of the CDR3: TGTGCCAGCAGCCAAGGGAGGGGGCCTGGAAACACCATATATTTT. Using reference TRBV14 and TRBJ1-3 for the parts outside the CDR3, the full variable domain is EAGVTQFPSHSVIEKGQTVTLRCDPISGHDNLYWYRRVMGKEIKFLLHFVKESKQDESGMPNNRFLAERTGGTYSTLKVQPAELEDSGVYFCASSQGRGPGNTIYFGEGSWLTVV.